The 6 T cell receptor beta chains below were found in one sample sequenced in a study of shared clonotypes between healthy human individuals (TCRdb year 2020). The library was obtained by the immunoSEQ multiplex PCR assay. Held by TCRdb, this immuneACCESS table contains in-frame sequences only and omits some clones. Under half of the omission traces to an unresolved V gene where checked; the cause of the rest is unknown. The sample table records 2 million to 2.5 million clones; approximately 93% of these occur just once. Roughly 0.36% of the sample belongs to the ten largest clones. The sequenced sample consisted of naive CD4+ T cells from PBMCs. Read against the paper, the sample's cell subset or site label means: CD45RA+ positively selected. All receptors derive from a man aged 18 to 30 in good health. Some clones in this sample may be carry-over from other donors' samples.

Note on this clone: Distinct nucleotide sequences in the sample also encode this CDR3. The rearrangement uses TRBV7-9 and TRBJ2-7; no firm D call. This CDR3 contains 11 residues. Germline lookup yields CDR1 SEHNR and CDR2 FQNEAQ (reference sequence). V gave up 2 bases and J gave up 3 bases, with 2 bases separating them. The DNA for the CDR3 is TGTGCCAGCAGCTTACACTACGAGCAGTACTTC. Its protein is CASSLHYEQYF. The full variable domain, completed using reference TRBV7-9 and TRBJ2-7, is DTGVSQNPRHKITKRGQNVTFRCDPISEHNRLYWYRQTLGQGPEFLTYFQNEAQLEKSRLLSDRFSAERPKGSFSTLEIQRTEQGDSAMYLCASSLHYEQYFGPGTRLTVT.

The chain links TRBV25-1 to TRBJ1-6; 7 bases map to TRBD1. The V gene end was trimmed by 3 bases and the J gene end by 10 bases; junction bases not matched to a gene: 9. This CDR3 contains 15 residues. From germline, CDR1 is MGHDK and CDR2 SYGVNS. The CDR3 DNA reads as TGTGCCAGCAGTGACGCCCGACAGGGTGACTCACCCCTCCACTTT. This encodes CASSDARQGDSPLHF.

The gene calls are TRBV11-2 and TRBJ1-1; D is perhaps TRBD1 (5 bases). CDR1 and CDR2 from the germline V gene are SGHAT and FQNNGV. V lost 2 bases, J lost 5 bases, and 15 bases lay in between. The CDR3 totals 15 residues. CDR3 sequence: CASSLTPSGGTEAFF. CDR3 DNA sequence: TGTGCCAGCAGCTTAACCCCGTCGGGGGGGACTGAAGCTTTCTTT.

The rearrangement links TRBV7-9 to TRBJ2-7, with D perhaps matching TRBD1 (6 bases). This CDR3 comprises 16 residues. Trimming took off 0 bases at V and 2 bases at J, with 14 bases between the two ends. CDR1 is SEHNR and CDR2 is FQNEAQ in the germline V gene (reference sequence). CDR3 amino acids: CASSLAGGPLTYEQYF. CDR3 nucleotides: TGTGCCAGCAGCTTAGCAGGGGGACCGCTTACCTACGAGCAGTACTTC. The full variable domain, rest sourced from reference TRBV7-9 and TRBJ2-7, is DTGVSQNPRHKITKRGQNVTFRCDPISEHNRLYWYRQTLGQGPEFLTYFQNEAQLEKSRLLSDRFSAERPKGSFSTLEIQRTEQGDSAMYLCASSLAGGPLTYEQYFGPGTRLTVT.

CDR3 in DNA: TGTGCCAGCAGCTTGCGAGGGGTTATGGGCACAGATACGCAGTATTTT. It is translated as CASSLRGVMGTDTQYF. The gene calls are TRBV11-2 and TRBJ2-3, with D perhaps being TRBD1 or TRBD2 (5 bases each). The CDR3 is 16 residues long. From germline, CDR1 is SGHAT and CDR2 FQNNGV. The ends were cut back, 3 bases at V and 1 base at J, with 14 bases in the middle. Full variable domain (remainder filled in from reference TRBV11-2 and TRBJ2-3): EAGVAQSPRYKIIEKRQSVAFWCNPISGHATLYWYQQILGQGPKLLIQFQNNGVVDDSQLPKDRFSAERLKGVDSTLKIQPAKLEDSAVYLCASSLRGVMGTDTQYFGPGTRLTVL.

The chain has TRBV27 and TRBJ2-1, with TRBD2 identical over 8 bases. There are 14 residues in the CDR3. V shed 2 bases, J shed 7 bases, and the junction held 4 bases outside the gene matches. Germline-derived CDR1 and CDR2 are MNHEY and SMNVEV (reference sequence). In DNA form, the CDR3 reads TGTGCCAGCAGTTTACGACTAGCGATGAATGAGCAGTTCTTC. Translation: CASSLRLAMNEQFF.